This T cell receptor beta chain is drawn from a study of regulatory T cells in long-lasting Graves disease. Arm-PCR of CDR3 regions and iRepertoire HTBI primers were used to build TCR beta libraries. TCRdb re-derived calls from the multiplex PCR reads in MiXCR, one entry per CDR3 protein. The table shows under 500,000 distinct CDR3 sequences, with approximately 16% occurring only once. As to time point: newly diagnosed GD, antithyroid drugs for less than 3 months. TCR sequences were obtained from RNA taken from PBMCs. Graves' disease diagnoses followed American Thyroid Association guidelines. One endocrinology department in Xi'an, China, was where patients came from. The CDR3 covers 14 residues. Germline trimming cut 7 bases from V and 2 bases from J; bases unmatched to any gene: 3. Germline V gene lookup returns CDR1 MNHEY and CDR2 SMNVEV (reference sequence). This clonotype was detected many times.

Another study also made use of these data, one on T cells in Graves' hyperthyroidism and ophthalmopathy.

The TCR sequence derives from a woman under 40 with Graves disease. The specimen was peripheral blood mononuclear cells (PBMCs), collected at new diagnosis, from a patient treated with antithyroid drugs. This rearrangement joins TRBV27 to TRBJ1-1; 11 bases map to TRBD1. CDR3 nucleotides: TGTGCCAGCACCGGACAGGGGGCAAACACTGAAGCTTTCTTT. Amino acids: CASTGQGANTEAFF.